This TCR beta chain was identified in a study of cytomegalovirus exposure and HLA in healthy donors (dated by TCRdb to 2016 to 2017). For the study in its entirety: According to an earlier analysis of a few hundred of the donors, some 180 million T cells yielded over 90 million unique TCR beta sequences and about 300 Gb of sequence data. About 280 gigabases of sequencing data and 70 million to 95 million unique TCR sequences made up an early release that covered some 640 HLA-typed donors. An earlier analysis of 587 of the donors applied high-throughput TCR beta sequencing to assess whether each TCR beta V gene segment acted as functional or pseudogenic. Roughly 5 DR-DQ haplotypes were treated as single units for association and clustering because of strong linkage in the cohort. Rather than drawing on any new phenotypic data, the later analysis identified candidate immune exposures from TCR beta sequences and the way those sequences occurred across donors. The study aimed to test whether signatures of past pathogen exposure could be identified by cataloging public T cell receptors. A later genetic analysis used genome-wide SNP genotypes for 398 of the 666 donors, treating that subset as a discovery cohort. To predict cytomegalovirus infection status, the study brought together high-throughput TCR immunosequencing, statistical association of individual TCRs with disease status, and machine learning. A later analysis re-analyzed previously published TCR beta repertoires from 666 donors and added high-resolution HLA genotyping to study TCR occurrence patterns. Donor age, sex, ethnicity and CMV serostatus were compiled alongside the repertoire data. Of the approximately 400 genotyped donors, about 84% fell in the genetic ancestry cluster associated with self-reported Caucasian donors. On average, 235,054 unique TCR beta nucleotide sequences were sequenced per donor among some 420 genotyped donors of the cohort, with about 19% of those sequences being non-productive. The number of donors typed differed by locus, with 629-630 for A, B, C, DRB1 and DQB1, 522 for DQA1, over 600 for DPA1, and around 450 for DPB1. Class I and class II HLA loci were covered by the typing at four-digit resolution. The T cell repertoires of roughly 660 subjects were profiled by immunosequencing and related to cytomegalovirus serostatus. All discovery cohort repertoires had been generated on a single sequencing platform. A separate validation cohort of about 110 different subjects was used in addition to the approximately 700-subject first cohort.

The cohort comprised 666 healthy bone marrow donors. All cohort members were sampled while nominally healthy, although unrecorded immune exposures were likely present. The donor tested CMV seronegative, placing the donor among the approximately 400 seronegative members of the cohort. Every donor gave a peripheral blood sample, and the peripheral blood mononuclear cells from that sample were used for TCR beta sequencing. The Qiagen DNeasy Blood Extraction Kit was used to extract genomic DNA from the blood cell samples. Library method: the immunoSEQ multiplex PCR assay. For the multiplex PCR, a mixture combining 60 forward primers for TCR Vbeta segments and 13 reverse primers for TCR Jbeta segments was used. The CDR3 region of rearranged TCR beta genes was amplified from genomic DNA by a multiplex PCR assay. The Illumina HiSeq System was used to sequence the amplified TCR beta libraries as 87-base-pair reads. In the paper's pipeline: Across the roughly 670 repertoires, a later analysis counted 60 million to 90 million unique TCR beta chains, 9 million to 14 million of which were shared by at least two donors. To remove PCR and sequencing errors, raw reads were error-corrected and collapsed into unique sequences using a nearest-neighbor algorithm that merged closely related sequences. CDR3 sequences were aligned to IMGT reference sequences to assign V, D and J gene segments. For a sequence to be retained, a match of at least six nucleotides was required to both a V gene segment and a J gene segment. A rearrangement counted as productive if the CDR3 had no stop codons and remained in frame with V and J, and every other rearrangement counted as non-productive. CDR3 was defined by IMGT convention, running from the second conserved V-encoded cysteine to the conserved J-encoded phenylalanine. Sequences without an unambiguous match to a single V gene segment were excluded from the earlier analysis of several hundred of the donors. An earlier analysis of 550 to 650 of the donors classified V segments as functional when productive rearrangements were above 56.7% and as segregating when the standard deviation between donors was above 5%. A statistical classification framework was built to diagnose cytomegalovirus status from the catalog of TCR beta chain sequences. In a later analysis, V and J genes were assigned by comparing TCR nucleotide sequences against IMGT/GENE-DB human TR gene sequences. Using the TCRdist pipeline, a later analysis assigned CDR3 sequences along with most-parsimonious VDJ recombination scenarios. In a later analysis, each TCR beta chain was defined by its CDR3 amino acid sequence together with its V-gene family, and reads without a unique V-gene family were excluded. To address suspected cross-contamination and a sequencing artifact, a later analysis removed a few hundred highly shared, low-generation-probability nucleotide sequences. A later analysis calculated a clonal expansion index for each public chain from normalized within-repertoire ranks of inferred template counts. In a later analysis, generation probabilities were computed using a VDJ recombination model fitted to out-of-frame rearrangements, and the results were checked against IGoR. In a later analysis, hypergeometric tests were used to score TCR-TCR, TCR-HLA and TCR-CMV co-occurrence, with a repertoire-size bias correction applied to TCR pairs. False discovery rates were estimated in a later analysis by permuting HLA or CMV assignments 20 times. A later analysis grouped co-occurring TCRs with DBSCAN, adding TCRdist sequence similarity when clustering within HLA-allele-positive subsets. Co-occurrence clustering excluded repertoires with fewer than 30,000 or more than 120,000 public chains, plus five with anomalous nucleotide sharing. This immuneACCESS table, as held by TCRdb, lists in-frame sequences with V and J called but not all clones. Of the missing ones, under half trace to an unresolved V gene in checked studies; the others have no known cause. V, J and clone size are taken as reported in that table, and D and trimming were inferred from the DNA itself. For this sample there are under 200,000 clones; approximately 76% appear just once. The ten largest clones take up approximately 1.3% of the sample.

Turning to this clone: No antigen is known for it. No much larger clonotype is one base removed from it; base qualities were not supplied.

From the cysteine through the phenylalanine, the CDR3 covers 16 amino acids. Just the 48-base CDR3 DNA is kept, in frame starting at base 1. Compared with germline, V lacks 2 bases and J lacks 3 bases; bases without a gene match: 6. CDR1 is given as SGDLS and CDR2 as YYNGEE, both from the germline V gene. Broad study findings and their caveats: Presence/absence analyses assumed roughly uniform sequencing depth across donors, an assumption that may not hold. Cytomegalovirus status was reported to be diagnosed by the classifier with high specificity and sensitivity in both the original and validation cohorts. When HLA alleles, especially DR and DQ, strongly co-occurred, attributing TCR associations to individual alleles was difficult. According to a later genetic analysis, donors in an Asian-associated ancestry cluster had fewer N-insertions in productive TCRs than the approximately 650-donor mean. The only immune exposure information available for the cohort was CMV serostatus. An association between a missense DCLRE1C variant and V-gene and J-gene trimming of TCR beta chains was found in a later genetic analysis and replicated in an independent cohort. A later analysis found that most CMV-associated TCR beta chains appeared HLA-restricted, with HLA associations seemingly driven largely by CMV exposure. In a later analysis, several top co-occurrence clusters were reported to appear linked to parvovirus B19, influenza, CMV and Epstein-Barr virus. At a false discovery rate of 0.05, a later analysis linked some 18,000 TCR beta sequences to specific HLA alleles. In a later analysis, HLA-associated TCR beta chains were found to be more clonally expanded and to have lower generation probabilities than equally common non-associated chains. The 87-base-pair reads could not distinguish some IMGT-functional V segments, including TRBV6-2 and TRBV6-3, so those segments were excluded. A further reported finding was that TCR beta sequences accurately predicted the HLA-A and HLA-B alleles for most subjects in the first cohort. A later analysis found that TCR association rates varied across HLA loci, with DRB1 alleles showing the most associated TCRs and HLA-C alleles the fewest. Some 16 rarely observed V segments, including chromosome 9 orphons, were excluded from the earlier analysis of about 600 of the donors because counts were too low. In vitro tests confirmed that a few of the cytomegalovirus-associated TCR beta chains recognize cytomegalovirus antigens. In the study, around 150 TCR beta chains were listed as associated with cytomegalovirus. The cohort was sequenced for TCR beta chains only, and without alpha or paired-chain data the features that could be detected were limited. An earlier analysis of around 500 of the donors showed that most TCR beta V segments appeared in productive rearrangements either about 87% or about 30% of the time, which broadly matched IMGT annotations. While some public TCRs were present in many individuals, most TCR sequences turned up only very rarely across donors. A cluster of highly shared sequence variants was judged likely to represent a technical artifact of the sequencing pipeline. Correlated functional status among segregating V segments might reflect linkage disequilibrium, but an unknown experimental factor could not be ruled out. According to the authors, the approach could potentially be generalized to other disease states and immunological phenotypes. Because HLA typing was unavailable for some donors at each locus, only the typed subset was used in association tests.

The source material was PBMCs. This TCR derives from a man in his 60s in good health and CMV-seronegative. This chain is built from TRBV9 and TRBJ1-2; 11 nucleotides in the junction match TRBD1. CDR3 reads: CASSVGQGAGYYGYTF. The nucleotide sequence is TGTGCCAGCAGCGTCGGACAGGGGGCAGGGTACTATGGCTACACCTTC.